Below are 24 T cell receptor beta chains sequenced from a single sample in a study of T cell clonality in common variable immunodeficiency. Sequencing used immunoSEQ multiplex PCR; TCRdb keeps in-frame clones, though not all of them. This sample carries some 38,000 clones and no singletons, and more than 2.5% goes to the top ten. The sample was peripheral blood mononuclear cells. Receptors originate from a person between 18 and 75 years old in good health.

This clone was detected ten times or more. The read finishes 3 residues shy of the CDR3 end, and the germline J gene is used to complete it. The chain uses TRBV28 and TRBJ1-6, with TRBD1 matching 9 bases. From germline, CDR1 is MDHEN and CDR2 SYDVKM. Unmatched junction bases numbered 8, after V lost 6 bases and J lost 5 bases. The CDR3 has 16 residues. Incomplete CDR3 DNA: TGTGCCAGCAGGAACAGGGGGCTAGTGGATAATTCACCC. Translation: CASRNRGLVDNSP. The complete CDR3 sequence is CASRNRGLVDNSPLHF.

In this sample, this clone turned up many times. Read data end 3 residues before the CDR3 end; the end is taken from the germline J gene. The chain uses TRBV12-3 or TRBV12-4 and TRBJ1-2; 8 bases agree with TRBD1. Losses at the gene ends were 0 bases for V and 4 bases for J; bases not matched to a gene: 4. The CDR3 sequence is 15 residues long. The part of the CDR3 DNA that was read is TGTGCCAGCAGTTTAGCGAGAACAGGGGGCTATGGC. Translation gives CASSLARTGGYG. The whole CDR3 is CASSLARTGGYGYTF.

This clone was observed at least ten times. With the read ending 3 residues before the CDR3 end, the germline J gene is used to fill in that end. This rearrangement joins TRBV19 to TRBJ1-2; 9 bases match TRBD1. This CDR3 has 17 residues. Trimming took 4 bases from V and 0 from J; bases not matched to a gene: 9. CDR1 and CDR2 (germline): LNHDA, SQIVND (reference sequence). The CDR3 here is CASSTSDRGDPNYGYTF. CDR3 bases read: TGTGCCAGTAGTACCTCGGACAGGGGCGACCCTAACTATGGC.

Many counts were recorded for this clone. The missing CDR3 end, 3 residues past where the read stops, is filled in from the germline J gene. V usage is TRBV20-1 and J usage is TRBJ2-5; D not certain. The CDR3 totals 13 residues. Germline CDR1 reads DFQATT; CDR2 reads SNEGSKA (reference sequence). V lost 6 bases, J lost 0 bases, and 11 bases lay in between. Incomplete CDR3 DNA: TGCAGTGCCCTCTTACTAAACCAAGAGACC. It specifies CSALLLNQET. The whole CDR3 region reads CSALLLNQETQYF.

Many counts were recorded for this clone. CDR3 sequence reads: CASSQAYRPYEQYF. The CDR3 bases that were read are TGCGCCAGCAGCCAAGCTTACAGACCCTACGAG. The gene calls are TRBV4-1 and TRBJ2-7; unclear D gene. The read ends 3 residues early relative to the CDR3; the germline J gene fills the gap. With 1 base removed from V and 2 bases from J, the gap between germline ends came to 9 bases. The length of the CDR3 is 14 residues. Germline V lookup: CDR1 MGHRA, CDR2 YSYEKL.

This clone was found many times. The read gets to within 3 residues of the CDR3 end, and the germline J gene fills in the rest. This rearrangement joins TRBV6-2 or TRBV6-3 to TRBJ2-7; 7 bases agree with TRBD2. V lost 6 bases, J lost 4 bases, and 12 bases stayed unmatched. CDR1 is MNHEY, CDR2 SVGEGT, per germline. This CDR3 region has 15 residues. The CDR3 loop is CASRHPSGGTYEQYF. The sequenced part of the CDR3 DNA is TGTGCCAGCAGGCACCCTTCCGGGGGGACTTACGAG.

This clone came up many times. CDR3 region: CSATHGGTSLNTQYF. The sequenced CDR3 bases are TGCAGTGCTACCCATGGGGGGACTAGCCTCAATACG. The rearrangement joins TRBV20-1 to TRBJ2-3, with 9 bases aligning to TRBD2. Read sequence stops 3 residues before the CDR3 end, and the germline J gene provides the missing end. This CDR3 is 15 amino acids long. Germline loops: CDR1 DFQATT, CDR2 SNEGSKA (reference sequence). The V and J ends lost 4 bases and 7 bases, in that order; junction bases with no gene match: 12.

This clone was seen many times. The observed sequence ends 3 residues before the CDR3 terminus, with the missing tail filled in from the germline J gene. This chain uses TRBV6-1 with TRBJ1-1, with TRBD1 matching 7 bases. V dropped 4 bases and J dropped 3; count of bases not matched to a gene: 5. CDR3 length: 14 amino acids. In germline, CDR1 is MNHNS, CDR2 SASEGT. The CDR3 DNA, read in part, is TGTGCCAGCAGTGGCGACAGGGTGGACACTGAA. This gives the protein CASSGDRVDTE. The full CDR3 protein is CASSGDRVDTEAFF.

Ten or more counts support this clone. The CDR3 loop is CASSMGDRANEQFF. The sequenced part of the CDR3 DNA is TGCGCCAGCAGCATGGGGGACAGGGCCAATGAG. The genes are TRBV5-1 and TRBJ2-1; 9 bases are shared with TRBD1. The read falls 3 residues short of the CDR3 end, and the missing part is taken from the germline J gene. This CDR3 has 14 amino acids. J lost 6 bases, V lost 4 bases, and 5 bases had no gene match. Per germline, CDR1 SGHRS and CDR2 YFSETQ.

About this clone: The read falls 3 residues short of the CDR3 end, and the missing part is taken from the germline J gene. This chain connects TRBV5-6 to TRBJ2-7; D is possibly TRBD1 (7 bases). The CDR3 totals 14 residues. CDR1 and CDR2 from the germline V gene are SGHDT and YYEEEE. Between the trimmed V and J ends, which lost 3 bases and 0 bases, there was a span of 10 bases. Incomplete CDR3 DNA: TGTGCCAGCAGCTCGGGGGACAGCTCCTACGAG. This gives the protein CASSSGDSSYE. The entire CDR3 is CASSSGDSSYEQYF.

This clone was observed many times. The read terminates 3 residues before the CDR3 end, so the remaining end is supplied by the germline J gene. The chain is built from TRBV5-5 and TRBJ1-2; no firm D call. This CDR3 has 14 amino acids. Germline V gives CDR1 SGHKS, CDR2 YYEKEE (reference sequence). With 4 bases removed from V and 2 bases from J, the gap between germline ends came to 12 bases. The sequenced CDR3 bases are TGTGCCAGCAGCCCCATTGTGGGCAACTATGGC. Translation: CASSPIVGNYG. The whole CDR3 sequence reads CASSPIVGNYGYTF.

This clone has at least ten counts. The CDR3 is cut off 3 residues early in the read; its end comes from the germline J gene. The genes are TRBV6-1 and TRBJ1-1; D unresolved. V was cut by 1 base and J by 6 bases, with 15 bases left in between. The CDR3 length is 15 residues. Germline V lookup: CDR1 MNHNS, CDR2 SASEGT. The DNA read from the CDR3 is TGTGCCAGCAGTGAAGTTAGCTTACCAGCCCCTGAA. It specifies CASSEVSLPAPE. The whole CDR3 is CASSEVSLPAPEAFF.

The sample holds many counts of this clone. The missing CDR3 end, 3 residues past where the read stops, is filled in from the germline J gene. The chain carries TRBV20-1 and TRBJ2-5, with 7 bases fitting TRBD2. The CDR3 extends over 13 amino acids. Germline-derived CDR1 and CDR2 are DFQATT and SNEGSKA (reference sequence). V gave up 4 bases and J gave up 1 base; unmatched junction bases: 3. The sequenced CDR3 bases are TGCAGTGCTACCCGACTAGCCCAAGAGACC. Its protein product is CSATRLAQET. The whole CDR3 protein is CSATRLAQETQYF.

There are many counts of this clone. Read coverage stops 3 residues before the CDR3 terminus; the germline J gene supplies the remainder. The V call is TRBV4-1, the J call TRBJ2-4; 9 nucleotides agree with TRBD1. The V and J ends lost 0 bases and 7 bases, in that order; junction bases with no gene match: 7. The CDR3 has 16 amino acids. The germline V gene encodes CDR1 MGHRA and CDR2 YSYEKL. The CDR3 loop reads CASSQDPGQGGNIQYF. The sequenced part of the CDR3 DNA is TGCGCCAGCAGCCAAGATCCGGGACAGGGAGGGAACATT.

This clone was counted many times. The read ends 3 residues before the CDR3 terminus; that terminus is restored from the germline J gene. The chain recombines TRBV20-1 with TRBJ1-5, with D tentatively TRBD1 (6 bases). Trimming took off 5 bases at V and 0 bases at J, with 8 bases between the two ends. The CDR3 is made up of 13 amino acids. The germline V gene has CDR1 DFQATT and CDR2 SNEGSKA (reference sequence). The sequenced part of the CDR3 DNA is TGCAGTGCTCCACAGGGTAGCAATCAGCCC. Residues: CSAPQGSNQP. The whole CDR3 sequence reads CSAPQGSNQPQHF.

This clone was counted at least ten times. The read halts 3 residues ahead of the CDR3 end, with the missing end drawn from the germline J gene. The rearrangement uses TRBV30 and TRBJ2-2; TRBD2 is a possible D gene (5 bases). Germline CDR1 is GTSNPN and CDR2 is SVGIG (reference sequence). Trimming stripped 0 bases from V and 4 bases from J, with 15 bases between. This CDR3 has 16 residues. CDR3 sequence: CAWSVRVYGGTGELFF. Partial CDR3 DNA: TGTGCCTGGAGTGTACGGGTCTACGGAGGCACCGGGGAG.

This clone came up many times. The read ends 3 residues early relative to the CDR3; the germline J gene fills the gap. The chain has TRBV7-6 and TRBJ2-1; 8 bases align to TRBD2. The germline gives CDR1 SGHVS, CDR2 FNYEAQ. After removal of 1 base from V and 6 bases from J, the junction contained 14 bases not matched to a gene. CDR3 length: 18 residues. The DNA read from the CDR3 is TGTGCCAGCAGCTTAGTTTACCGAGCGGGAGCGCTTATCAATGAG. Protein product: CASSLVYRAGALINE. The entire CDR3 sequence reads CASSLVYRAGALINEQFF. Complete variable domain (other parts from reference TRBV7-6 and TRBJ2-1): GAGVSQSPRYKVTKRGQDVALRCDPISGHVSLYWYRQALGQGPEFLTYFNYEAQQDKSGLPNDRFSAERPEGSISTLTIQRTEQRDSAMYRCASSLVYRAGALINEQFFGPGTRLTVL.

This clone appeared many times. The CDR3 end is not reached by the read, which stops 3 residues before it; the germline J gene fills it in. V usage is TRBV20-1 and J usage is TRBJ2-1, with TRBD2 matching over 9 bases. The CDR3 has 15 amino acids. J lost 8 bases, V lost 1 base, and 9 bases had no gene match. Germline V lookup: CDR1 DFQATT, CDR2 SNEGSKA (reference sequence). This chain's CDR3 is CSARAASGIPHEQFF. The covered CDR3 bases are TGCAGTGCTAGAGCGGCTAGCGGGATCCCCCATGAG.

This clone was picked up many times. The CDR3 DNA, read in part, is TGTGCCTGGAGCAGAATCGGGGGATATGGC. This gives the protein CAWSRIGGYG. The full CDR3 reads CAWSRIGGYGYTF. This chain uses TRBV30 with TRBJ1-2; tentatively, D is TRBD1 (5 bases). The read comes to an end 3 residues before the CDR3 does, leaving the germline J gene to fill in the end. Trimming pared 3 bases from V and 5 bases from J, leaving 13 bases between. The CDR3 covers 13 residues. Germline loops: CDR1 GTSNPN, CDR2 SVGIG (reference sequence). Full variable domain (outside the CDR3, taken from reference TRBV30 and TRBJ1-2): SQTIHQWPATLVQPVGSPLSLECTVEGTSNPNLYWYRQAAGRGLQLLFYSVGIGQISSEVPQNLSASRPQDRQFILSSKKLLLSDSGFYLCAWSRIGGYGYTFGSGTRLTVV.

This clone ranks as medium-sized. The read terminates 3 residues before the CDR3 end, so the remaining end is supplied by the germline J gene. The chain carries TRBV6-1 and TRBJ2-6, with a tentative D call TRBD1 (6 bases). The CDR3 has 15 residues. Germline lookup yields CDR1 MNHNS and CDR2 SASEGT. V gave up 3 bases and J gave up 0 bases, with 6 bases separating them. The chain's CDR3 is CASSEDSSGANVLTF. Partial CDR3 DNA: TGTGCCAGCAGTGAGGACAGCTCTGGGGCCAACGTC.

This clone has a count of ten or more. The read falls 3 residues short of the CDR3 end, and the missing part is taken from the germline J gene. This chain uses TRBV28 with TRBJ2-1, with a weak D call TRBD1 (6 bases). From germline, CDR1 is MDHEN and CDR2 SYDVKM. V was shortened by 4 bases and J by 4 bases, with 14 bases between the two germline ends. This CDR3 has 15 amino acids. This chain's CDR3 is CASSSSTGIYNEQFF. The sequenced CDR3 bases are TGTGCCAGCAGTTCGTCGACAGGAATATACAATGAG.

This clone was seen repeatedly, ten times or more. CDR3 sequence: CASSPGTSGPYEQYF. Partial CDR3 DNA: TGTGCCAGCAGCCCCGGGACTAGCGGGCCCTACGAG. The chain employs TRBV7-9 and TRBJ2-7; 12 positions match TRBD2. The sequence runs out 3 residues before the end of the CDR3; the remainder is reconstructed from the germline J gene. CDR1 and CDR2 from the germline V gene are SEHNR and FQNEAQ (reference sequence). V lost 5 bases, J lost 2 bases, and 4 bases stayed unmatched. The CDR3 sequence is 15 residues long. Supplemented by reference TRBV7-9 and TRBJ2-7, the full variable domain reads DTGVSQNPRHKITKRGQNVTFRCDPISEHNRLYWYRQTLGQGPEFLTYFQNEAQLEKSRLLSDRFSAERPKGSFSTLEIQRTEQGDSAMYLCASSPGTSGPYEQYFGPGTRLTVT.

This clone was observed at least ten times. The CDR3 end falls 3 residues outside the read, so it is completed with the germline J gene. V is TRBV12-3 or TRBV12-4 and J is TRBJ2-7; the D gene is possibly TRBD2 (6 bases). CDR3 length: 12 amino acids. The ends were cut back, 5 bases at V and 6 bases at J, with 11 bases in the middle. CDR3 DNA, as far as it was read: TGTGCCAGCAGTCTGACTAGTCCCGAG. Protein: CASSLTSPE. The full-length CDR3 reads as CASSLTSPEQYF.

This clone was seen many times. The CDR3 is cut off 3 residues early in the read; its end comes from the germline J gene. The rearrangement joins TRBV27 to TRBJ2-5, with 11 bases matching TRBD1. The CDR3 spans 15 residues. Germline CDR1 is MNHEY and CDR2 is SMNVEV (reference sequence). Germline trimming cut 0 bases from V and 5 bases from J; bases unmatched to any gene: 2. CDR3 bases read: TGTGCCAGCAGTTTATCTAGGACAGGGGGCGAGACC. Encoded protein: CASSLSRTGGET. The whole CDR3 is CASSLSRTGGETQYF.